One sample yielded the 25 T cell receptor beta chains listed below, sequenced in a study of beta chain features in type 1 diabetes (dated by TCRdb to 2017 to 2018). Overall study outcomes, separate from this receptor: In all four CD4+ subsets, TCRB CDR3 length was moderately but significantly shorter in type 1 diabetes patients.

What these receptors recognize is not known. The library came from the immunoSEQ multiplex PCR assay. The entire amount of isolated RNA was reverse transcribed using the High Capacity cDNA Reverse Transcription Kit, so the sequenced TCRB transcripts were expressed ones. Not all clones reach the TCRdb copy of this immuneACCESS table, which keeps in-frame sequences only. Checked studies attribute under half of the gap to unresolved V genes and leave the rest unexplained. The sample contains about 340,000 clones, about 14% of them found a single time. The ten largest clones represent 0.015% of the sample. Sequenced material: naive CD4+ T cells from blood. The cell subset or site label, as the study defines it: true naive CD4+ T cells. The receptors here all came from a woman aged 18-29 years with type 1 diabetes.

The chain carries TRBV5-1 and TRBJ2-7; D may be TRBD1 (6 bases). Germline lookup yields CDR1 SGHRS and CDR2 YFSETQ. The CDR3 has 14 amino acids. Trimming pared 4 bases from V and 0 bases from J, leaving 11 bases between. The CDR3 is CASSPGTLSYEQYF. The CDR3 DNA follows: TGCGCCAGCAGCCCCGGGACACTCTCCTACGAGCAGTACTTC.

The gene calls are TRBV25-1 and TRBJ2-5, with a possible D match to TRBD2 (6 bases). Per the germline V gene, CDR1 is MGHDK and CDR2 is SYGVNS. The CDR3 length is 14 residues. Trimming removed 3 bases at V and 4 bases at J, with 12 bases between. The CDR3 DNA sequence: TGTGCCAGCAGTGACAGGAGGGGAGGAGAGACCCAGTACTTC. Its translation is CASSDRRGGETQYF. Full variable domain (missing parts from reference TRBV25-1 and TRBJ2-5): EADIYQTPRYLVIGTGKKITLECSQTMGHDKMYWYQQDPGMELHLIHYSYGVNSTEKGDLSSESTVSRIRTEHFPLTLESARPSHTSQYLCASSDRRGGETQYFGPGTRLLVL.

The chain couples TRBV5-4 to TRBJ2-7; 13 positions agree with TRBD2. The CDR3 sequence is 15 residues long. Germline values: CDR1 SGHNT, CDR2 YYREEE (reference sequence). The V and J ends lost 5 bases and 3 bases, in that order; junction bases with no gene match: 5. CDR3 loop: CASRGGTSGVYEQYF. The DNA for the CDR3 is TGTGCCAGCAGGGGGGGGACTAGCGGGGTCTACGAGCAGTACTTC.

DNA of the CDR3: TGTGCCATCAGTGGATTTAGCGGGAGGAGCTCCTACAATGAGCAGTTCTTC. Translation: CAISGFSGRSSYNEQFF. J is TRBJ2-1 and V is TRBV10-3, with 10 nucleotides matching TRBD2. The CDR3 has 17 residues. Germline V gives CDR1 ENHRY, CDR2 SYGVKD. The ends lost 4 bases at V and 0 bases at J; junction bases unmatched: 6.

This clone was detected only a few times. The chain combines TRBV4-3 with TRBJ2-2, with D maybe TRBD2 (6 bases). Looked up from germline, CDR1 is LGHNA and CDR2 is YSLEER. The CDR3 totals 15 residues. Trimming removed 0 bases from V and 5 bases from J, with 10 bases in between. CDR3 in amino acids: CASSQELGRTGELFF. CDR3 DNA sequence: TGCGCCAGCAGCCAAGAGCTAGGGAGGACCGGGGAGCTGTTTTTT.

The V call is TRBV6-6, the J call TRBJ2-7; 9 bases line up with TRBD2. Germline V gene sequence: CDR1 MNHNY, CDR2 SVGAGI (reference sequence). The CDR3 contains 16 residues. The ends lost 2 bases at V and 1 base at J; junction bases unmatched: 6. CDR3 DNA: TGTGCCAGCAGTTACAGGGTAGCGGGAGAATCCTACGAGCAGTACTTC. This codes for CASSYRVAGESYEQYF.

This clone was recorded at least ten times. In DNA form, the CDR3 reads TGTGCCAGCAGTCTGGAGCGGGCCCAGTACTTC. Protein: CASSLERAQYF. J is TRBJ2-5 and V is TRBV7-9, with D tentatively TRBD2 (6 bases). V shed 6 bases and J shed 9 bases, with 11 bases lying between them. CDR1 SEHNR and CDR2 FQNEAQ come from the germline V gene (reference sequence). The CDR3 is made up of 11 amino acids.

The V call is TRBV29-1, the J call TRBJ2-7; D unclear. Germline V lookup: CDR1 SQVTM, CDR2 ANQGSEA. Trimming pared 6 bases from V and 2 bases from J, leaving 20 bases between. The CDR3 spans 15 residues. CDR3 loop: CSVEITDRPTYEQYF. The CDR3 nucleotides are TGCAGCGTGGAGATTACCGACCGACCCACCTACGAGCAGTACTTC.

This sequence joins TRBV9 and TRBJ2-7; 11 nucleotides align to TRBD2. The CDR3 has 14 residues. V was pared by 3 bases and J by 9 bases, with 8 bases of the junction left unmatched. Germline CDR1 SGDLS, CDR2 YYNGEE. Here the CDR3 reads CASSGGTSGGGQYF. The CDR3 DNA reads as TGTGCCAGCAGCGGCGGGACTAGCGGCGGCGGGCAGTACTTC.

J is TRBJ2-7 and V is TRBV10-3, with D perhaps matching TRBD1 (6 bases). This CDR3 spans 14 amino acids. V was pared by 9 bases and J by 3 bases, with 18 bases between. Germline CDR1 ENHRY, CDR2 SYGVKD. The CDR3 reads CAIKGQGKDYEQYF. The DNA for the CDR3 is TGTGCCATAAAGGGGCAGGGGAAGGACTACGAGCAGTACTTC.

This clone was seen a few times. The CDR3 sequence: CASSQPGHGPRSYEQYV. The CDR3 DNA reads as TGTGCCAGCAGCCAACCAGGGCACGGACCTCGGTCCTACGAGCAGTACGTC. V usage is TRBV14 and J usage is TRBJ2-7, with D perhaps TRBD1 (5 bases). CDR1 is SGHDN and CDR2 is FVKESK in the germline V gene. V lost 2 bases, J lost 1 base, and 18 bases lay in between. This CDR3 spans 17 amino acids.

The chain carries TRBV5-6 and TRBJ2-7, with TRBD1 identical over 11 bases. The trim removed 4 bases at V and 5 bases at J, leaving 2 bases unmatched. The germline V gene has CDR1 SGHDT and CDR2 YYEEEE. The CDR3 has 13 amino acids. The CDR3 DNA reads as TGTGCCAGCAGCCGGGACAGGGGGGACGAGCAGTACTTC. This encodes CASSRDRGDEQYF. Filled out from reference TRBV5-6 and TRBJ2-7, the complete variable domain reads DAGVTQSPTHLIKTRGQQVTLRCSPKSGHDTVSWYQQALGQGPQFIFQYYEEEERQRGNFPDRFSGHQFPNYSSELNVNALLLGDSALYLCASSRDRGDEQYFGPGTRLTVT.

This clone was picked up a small number of times. The gene calls are TRBV19 and TRBJ2-1, with D hard to call. The germline V gene encodes CDR1 LNHDA and CDR2 SQIVND (reference sequence). Trimming left V 4 bases short and J 6 bases short, with 16 bases between. The CDR3 runs 15 residues. The chain's CDR3 is CASSNSAPRINEQFF. In DNA, the CDR3 is TGTGCCAGTAGTAATTCTGCCCCTAGAATCAATGAGCAGTTCTTC.

In this sample, this clone turned up a few times. V is TRBV6-5 and J is TRBJ1-1; 8 bases line up with TRBD1. The CDR3 contains 13 residues. CDR1 and CDR2 (germline): MNHEY, SVGAGI. The junction had 4 bases not matched to a gene; V was cut back by 5 bases and J by 5 bases. CDR3 amino acids: CASSLRGRTEAFF. In DNA, the CDR3 is TGTGCCAGCAGTCTCAGGGGGCGGACTGAAGCTTTCTTT.

The rearrangement links TRBV4-1 to TRBJ2-1; tentative D call: TRBD1 (6 bases). This CDR3 has 16 amino acids. The V end was cut by 2 bases, the J end by 0 bases, with 11 bases between. Germline CDR1 and CDR2: MGHRA and YSYEKL. The DNA for the CDR3 is TGCGCCAGCAGCCAACCCGGGACACTCTCCTACAATGAGCAGTTCTTC. Residues: CASSQPGTLSYNEQFF.

This clone was observed a handful of times. V and J are TRBV15 and TRBJ1-5, with 7 bases that match TRBD1. CDR1 is LNHNV, CDR2 YYDKDF, per germline (reference sequence). V lost 3 bases and J lost 2; bases outside the gene matches: 1. The length of the CDR3 is 14 residues. The DNA of the CDR3 is TGTGCCACCAGCAGTACAGGGGGCAATCAGCCCCAGCATTTT. This codes for CATSSTGGNQPQHF. Variable domain in full (rest from reference TRBV15 and TRBJ1-5): DAMVIQNPRYQVTQFGKPVTLSCSQTLNHNVMYWYQQKSSQAPKLLFHYYDKDFNNEADTPDNFQSRRPNTSFCFLDIRSPGLGDTAMYLCATSSTGGNQPQHFGDGTRLSIL.

This clone appeared a few times. The chain has TRBV7-2 and TRBJ2-5; the D is unclear. V gave up 4 bases and J gave up 7 bases, with 16 bases separating them. Per the germline V gene, CDR1 is SGHTA and CDR2 is FQGNSA. This CDR3 is built from 14 residues. The CDR3 loop reads CASSSPTSPGTQYF. The CDR3, as DNA: TGTGCCAGCAGCTCACCGACTTCTCCGGGGACCCAGTACTTC.

This sequence joins TRBV19 and TRBJ1-4, with no clear D. The CDR3 has 12 amino acids. The germline CDR1 and CDR2 sequences are LNHDA and SQIVND (reference sequence). Trimming stripped 3 bases from V and 8 bases from J, with 7 bases between. The CDR3 here is CASSIQREKLFF. DNA for the CDR3: TGTGCCAGTAGTATCCAGCGGGAAAAACTGTTTTTT.

This clone was seen only a few times. The chain is built from TRBV7-2 and TRBJ1-1; no reliable D call. Germline-derived CDR1 and CDR2 are SGHTA and FQGNSA. The CDR3 has 13 amino acids. The V gene lost 5 bases and the J gene lost 8 bases, with 15 bases spanning the gap. The CDR3 loop is CASSRRVYVEAFF. The CDR3, as DNA: TGTGCCAGCAGCCGACGGGTTTACGTGGAAGCTTTCTTT.

This sequence joins TRBV18 and TRBJ2-5; 7 nucleotides line up with TRBD1. The CDR3 runs 14 residues. V shed 2 bases and J 1 base; nucleotides not matched to a gene: 1. Germline assignment: CDR1 KGHSH and CDR2 LQKENI. As DNA, the CDR3 is TGTGCCAGCTCACCAGGACAGGCCCAAGAGACCCAGTACTTC. Translating it yields CASSPGQAQETQYF.

This clone occurred a few times. V gene TRBV28 combines with J gene TRBJ2-1; 9 nucleotides agree with TRBD2. The V segment lost 6 bases and the J segment 6 bases; nucleotides outside the gene matches: 12. The CDR3 totals 16 residues. CDR1 and CDR2 (germline): MDHEN, SYDVKM. This CDR3 reads CASSSPASGNPNEQFF. Written as DNA, the CDR3 is TGTGCCAGCAGCTCCCCGGCTAGCGGGAATCCCAATGAGCAGTTCTTC.

This clone appeared a few times. This sequence joins TRBV30 and TRBJ2-7; D is undetermined. CDR3 length: 11 amino acids. V gave up 2 bases and J gave up 2 bases, with 4 bases separating them. Germline CDR1 is GTSNPN and CDR2 is SVGIG (reference sequence). DNA of the CDR3: TGTGCCTGGAGTTCCGCCTACGAGCAGTACTTC. Amino acid sequence: CAWSSAYEQYF.

The CDR3 sequence: CASSLVRDRNYGYTF. DNA of the CDR3: TGTGCCAGCAGCTTAGTTCGCGACAGAAACTATGGCTACACCTTC. The V and J genes are TRBV7-2 and TRBJ1-2, with D maybe TRBD1 (5 bases). Trimming took 1 base from V and 2 from J, leaving 11 bases between them. The length of the CDR3 is 15 residues. Germline CDR1 SGHTA, CDR2 FQGNSA.

This clone was found a few times. The chain couples TRBV5-6 to TRBJ1-2, with D maybe TRBD1 (6 bases). V was trimmed by 4 bases and J by 7 bases, leaving 14 bases between them. The germline gives CDR1 SGHDT, CDR2 YYEEEE. The CDR3 has 13 residues. CDR3 protein: CASSQQGMSGYTF. CDR3 sequence (DNA): TGTGCCAGCAGCCAACAGGGTATGAGTGGCTACACCTTC.

This clone was seen only a few times. V and J are TRBV19 and TRBJ2-3; 8 nucleotides agree with TRBD1. The CDR3 has 13 residues. Germline loops: CDR1 LNHDA, CDR2 SQIVND (reference sequence). V was pared by 6 bases and J by 4 bases, with 3 bases of the junction left unmatched. The chain's CDR3 is CASRSGGADTQYF. CDR3 sequence (DNA): TGTGCCAGTAGGTCAGGGGGCGCAGATACGCAGTATTTT.